This T cell receptor (beta chain) is drawn from a study of cytomegalovirus exposure and HLA in healthy donors. The PCR was carried out with 60 Vbeta primers and 13 Jbeta primers. This table comes from immunoSEQ multiplex PCR, and its TCRdb copy is limited to in-frame clones, with some not included. The repertoire holds around 120,000 clones, roughly 84% seen once, with around 1.2% in the top ten. This clonotype was sampled from a girl aged 2 to 10 in good health and CMV-seronegative. The sample was PBMCs.

The CDR3 sequence: CASSRTRGRNYEQYF. As DNA, the CDR3 is TGTGCCAGCAGCCGGACCCGAGGGCGGAACTACGAGCAGTACTTC. The chain combines TRBV28 with TRBJ2-7; the D gene is possibly TRBD2 (5 bases). CDR1 and CDR2 (germline): MDHEN, SYDVKM. V was pared by 6 bases and J by 3 bases, with 18 bases between. CDR3 length: 15 residues.